This record looks at one TCR beta chain sequence and its context. Its antigen is not identified. Amplification of TCR beta used genomic DNA extracted from peripheral blood. TRB rearrangements spanning V, D and J were amplified using mixed TRB-A/B primers. TCRdb reprocessed the multiplex PCR reads with MiXCR, giving one entry per CDR3 protein. This sample has about 6,400 distinct CDR3 sequences; roughly a fifth occur once, and the top ten carry roughly 2.6%. The data were taken from a study of T cell repertoires in aging, cancer and after chemotherapy. On the study more broadly: Pre- and post-chemotherapy samples were paired from chronic lymphocytic leukemia patients treated with fludarabine- or bendamustine-based regimens. Study-level points and caveats: Compared with age-matched healthy donors, untreated hematological or solid cancer patients showed higher blood TCR clonality. Healthy donors lost TCR diversity with age mainly through richness, cancer patients through richness and evenness.

Sample: blood. This TCR came from a human donor with a blood cancer.

The CDR3 DNA reads as TGTGCCAGCGGGGGCTCTAGCGGGCCGGGCGAGCAGTACTTC. Protein: CASGGSSGPGEQYF. The V gene is TRBV2, the J gene TRBJ2-7, with TRBD2 matching over 8 bases. The CDR3 has 14 amino acids. The germline CDR1 and CDR2 sequences are SNHLY and FYNNEI. The J segment lost 6 bases and the V segment lost 8 bases, leaving 12 bases of the junction unmatched.